This TCR beta chain was recovered during a study of T-cell reconstitution after alpha-beta-depleted transplantation in children (TCRdb year 2016). In terms of the full investigation: Using TCR repertoire profiling, the study quantitatively followed how T-cell immune reconstitution unfolded in children after TCRalphabeta/CD19-depleted allogeneic hematopoietic cell transplantation.

This clonotype was counted only a few times. Its antigen remains undetermined. No much larger clone is present one base from it, and per-base qualities are unavailable. The protocol used for the library was PCR. The instrument given in TCRdb is Illumina HiSeq 2500. TCR library preparation used molecular barcoding, with unique molecular identifiers applied to normalize quantification of the TCRbeta repertoire. TCRdb applied fastp at Q25 and MiXCR to the public reads, then kept only in-frame beta chains. For every CDR3 protein sequence, its rows merge into one entry that carries the most common genes and DNA. Across this sample there are over 400,000 distinct CDR3 sequences, with roughly an eighth seen only once. The top ten clonotypes cover more than 5.5% of the sample. Including the terminal cysteine and phenylalanine, the CDR3 comprises 14 residues. Solely the CDR3 DNA is kept, with 42 bases framed from the first base. CDR1 and CDR2, looked up from the germline V gene, are LGHNA and YSLEER. Trimming costs V 1 base and J 4 bases, and their ends lie 7 bases apart.

The source material was PBMCs from the stem cell graft donor, sampled from the stem cell graft. The TCR sequence derives from a human donor who donated a stem cell graft to a child with combined immunodeficiency. Rearrangement joined TRBV4-3 to TRBJ2-2; the D gene remains uncertain. The CDR3 is CASSQGYGTGELFF. Read as DNA, the sequence is TGCGCCAGCAGCCAAGGTTACGGCACCGGGGAGCTGTTTTTT.